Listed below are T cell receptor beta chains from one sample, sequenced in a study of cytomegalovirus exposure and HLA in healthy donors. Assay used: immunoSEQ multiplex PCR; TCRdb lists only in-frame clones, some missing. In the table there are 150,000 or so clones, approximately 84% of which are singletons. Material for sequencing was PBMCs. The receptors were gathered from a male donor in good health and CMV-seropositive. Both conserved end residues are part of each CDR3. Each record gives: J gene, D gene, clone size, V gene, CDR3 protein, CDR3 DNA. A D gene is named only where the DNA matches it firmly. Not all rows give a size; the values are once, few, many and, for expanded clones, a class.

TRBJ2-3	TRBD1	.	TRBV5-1	CASSLRTGATDTQYF	TGCGCCAGCAGCTTGAGGACAGGGGCAACAGATACGCAGTATTTT
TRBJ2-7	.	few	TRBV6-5	CATQSTVRRIEQYF	TGTGCCACACAATCGACAGTCCGGCGGATCGAGCAGTACTTC
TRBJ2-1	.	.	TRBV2	CASRGMIAGNEQFF	TGTGCCAGCAGGGGCATGATCGCGGGCAATGAGCAGTTCTTC
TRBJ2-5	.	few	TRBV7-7	CASSFQEGREEYF	TGTGCTAGCAGCTTCCAAGAGGGCCGAGAGGAGTACTTC
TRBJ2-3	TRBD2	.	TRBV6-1	CASGRTSGRADTQYF	TGTGCCAGCGGCCGGACTAGCGGGAGGGCAGATACGCAGTATTTT
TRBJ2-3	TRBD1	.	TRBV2	CARGSGTGRTDMQYF	TGTGCCAGAGGATCGGGGACAGGGCGTACAGATATGCAGTATTTT
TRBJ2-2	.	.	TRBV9	CASSSAGSASGTGELFF	TGTGCCAGCAGCTCCGCAGGATCTGCGAGTGGCACCGGGGAGCTGTTTTTT
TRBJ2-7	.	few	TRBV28	CASSRSTGIRGEQYF	TGTGCCAGCAGTCGATCCACAGGGATTCGGGGCGAGCAGTACTTC
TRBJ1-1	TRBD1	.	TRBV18	CASSPGQRNTEAFF	TGTGCCAGCTCACCGGGACAGCGGAACACTGAAGCTTTCTTT
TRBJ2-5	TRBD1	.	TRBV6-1	CASESGTAQETQYF	TGTGCCAGCGAATCCGGGACAGCTCAAGAGACCCAGTACTTC
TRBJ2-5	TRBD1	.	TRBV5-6	CASSLTQGAWETQYF	TGTGCCAGCAGCTTAACACAGGGGGCTTGGGAGACCCAGTACTTC
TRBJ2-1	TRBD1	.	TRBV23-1	CASSLEKWGQGHRFSYNEQFF	TGCGCCAGCAGTCTCGAAAAGTGGGGACAGGGTCACCGTTTCTCCTACAATGAGCAGTTCTTC
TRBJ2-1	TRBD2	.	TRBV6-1	CASSDLAGDRNEQFF	TGTGCCAGCAGTGATCTAGCGGGAGACAGGAATGAGCAGTTCTTC
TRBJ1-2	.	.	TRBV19	CASSIDPRDTYGYTF	TGTGCCAGTAGTATAGACCCCCGGGACACCTATGGCTACACCTTC
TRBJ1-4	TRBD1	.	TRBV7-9	CASSTGQGHGRTNEKLFF	TGTGCCAGCAGCACAGGACAGGGACACGGTCGGACTAATGAAAAACTGTTTTTT
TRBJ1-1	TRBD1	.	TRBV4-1	CASSVRQGTEAFF	TGCGCCAGCAGCGTTAGACAGGGCACTGAAGCTTTCTTT
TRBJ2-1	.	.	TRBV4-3	CASSPQGRNEQFF	TGCGCCAGCAGCCCCCAGGGTCGGAATGAGCAGTTCTTC
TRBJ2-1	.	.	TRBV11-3	CASSSPEYYNEQFF	TGTGCCAGCAGCTCTCCGGAGTACTACAATGAGCAGTTCTTC
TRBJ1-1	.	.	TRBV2	CATLITIHEMNTEAFF	TGTGCCACCCTCATCACTATCCACGAGATGAACACTGAAGCTTTCTTT
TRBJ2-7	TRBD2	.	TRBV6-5	CASSYSLADSYEQYF	TGTGCCAGCAGTTACTCGCTAGCGGACTCCTACGAGCAGTACTTC
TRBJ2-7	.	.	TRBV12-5	CASGLAVVEQYF	TGTGCTAGTGGTTTGGCGGTGGTCGAGCAGTACTTC
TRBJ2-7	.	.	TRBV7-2	CASSPLGLTYEQYF	TGTGCCAGTAGCCCCCTTGGACTGACCTACGAGCAGTACTTC
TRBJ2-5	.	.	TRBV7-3	CASSFQNRETQYF	TGTGCCAGCAGCTTCCAGAATCGAGAGACCCAGTACTTC